The TCR beta chain described here comes from a study of T cell responses to AZD1222 COVID-19 vaccine. Only in-frame clones appear in the TCRdb table, and some are missing; sequencing was by immunoSEQ multiplex PCR. The table shows about 180,000 clones, with about 89% occurring only once. The TCR sequence derives from an adult in good health. Sequencing was performed on peripheral blood, taken on day 0 of AZD1222 vaccination.

The CDR3 protein is CASGRQGGNTIYF. Written as DNA, the CDR3 is TGTGCCAGTGGAAGGCAGGGGGGAAACACCATATATTTT. This rearrangement joins TRBV19 to TRBJ1-3, with a possible D match to TRBD1 (6 bases). The V gene lost 8 bases and the J gene lost 4 bases, with 12 bases spanning the gap. The CDR3 runs 13 residues. Germline values: CDR1 LNHDA, CDR2 SQIVND (reference sequence).